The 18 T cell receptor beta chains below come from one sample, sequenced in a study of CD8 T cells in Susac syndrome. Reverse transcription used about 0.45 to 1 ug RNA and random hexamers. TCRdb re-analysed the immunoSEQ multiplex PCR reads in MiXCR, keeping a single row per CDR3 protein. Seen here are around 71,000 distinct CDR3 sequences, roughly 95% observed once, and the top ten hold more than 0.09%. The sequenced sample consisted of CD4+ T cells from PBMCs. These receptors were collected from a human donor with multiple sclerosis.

CDR3: CASRGTGGNEQFF. Here the CDR3 DNA reads TGTGCCAGCAGGGGGACCGGTGGCAATGAGCAGTTCTTC. The genes are TRBV12-3 or TRBV12-4 and TRBJ2-1, with D perhaps TRBD1 or TRBD2 (5 bases each). The V gene lost 6 bases and the J gene lost 6 bases, with 12 bases spanning the gap. The CDR3 extends over 13 amino acids.

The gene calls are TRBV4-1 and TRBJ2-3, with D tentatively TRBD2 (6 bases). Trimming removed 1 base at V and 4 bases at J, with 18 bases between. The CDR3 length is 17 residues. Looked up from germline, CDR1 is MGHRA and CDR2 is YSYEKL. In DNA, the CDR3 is TGCGCCAGCAGCCAAGGGATAGTGCGGGGCCCCCCAGATACGCAGTATTTT. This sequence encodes CASSQGIVRGPPDTQYF.

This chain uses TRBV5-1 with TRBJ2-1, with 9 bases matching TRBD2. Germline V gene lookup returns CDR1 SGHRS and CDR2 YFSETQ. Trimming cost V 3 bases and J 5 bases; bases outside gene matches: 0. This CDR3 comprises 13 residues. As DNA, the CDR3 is TGCGCCAGCAGCTCTAGCGGGAACAATGAGCAGTTCTTC. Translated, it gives CASSSSGNNEQFF.

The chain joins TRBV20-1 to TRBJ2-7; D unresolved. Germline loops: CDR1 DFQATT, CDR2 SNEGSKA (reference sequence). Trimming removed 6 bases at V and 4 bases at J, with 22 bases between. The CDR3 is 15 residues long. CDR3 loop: CSASDTSPTLYEQYF. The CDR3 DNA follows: TGCAGTGCAAGTGATACGAGCCCGACCTTGTACGAGCAGTACTTC.

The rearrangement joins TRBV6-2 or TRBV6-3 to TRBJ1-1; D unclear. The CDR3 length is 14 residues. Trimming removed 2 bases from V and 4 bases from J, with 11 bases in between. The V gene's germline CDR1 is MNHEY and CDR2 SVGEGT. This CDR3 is CASSYGRSFTEAFF. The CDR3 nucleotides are TGTGCCAGCAGTTACGGTCGCTCGTTCACTGAAGCTTTCTTT.

The CDR3 sequence: CSASGVLTDTQYF. CDR3 bases: TGCAGCGCCTCAGGGGTTCTCACAGATACGCAGTATTTT. This chain links TRBV29-1 with TRBJ2-3; possible D gene TRBD1, 6 bases. CDR3 size: 13 residues. Germline CDR1 reads SQVTM; CDR2 reads ANQGSEA. Trimming pared 7 bases from V and 2 bases from J, leaving 13 bases between.

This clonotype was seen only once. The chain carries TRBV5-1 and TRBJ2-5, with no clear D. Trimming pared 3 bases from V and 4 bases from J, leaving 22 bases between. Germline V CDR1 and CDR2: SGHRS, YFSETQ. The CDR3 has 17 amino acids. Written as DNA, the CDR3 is TGCGCCAGCAGCTCGGCTACGCCAAGTGGCACTTTAGAGACCCAGTACTTC. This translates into CASSSATPSGTLETQYF.

The CDR3 DNA sequence: TGCGCCAGCAGTCGGGGTTCAACTGGGCAGTTCTTC. The encoded protein is CASSRGSTGQFF. The V call is TRBV10-1, the J call TRBJ2-1; TRBD2 might be the D (5 bases). The V gene's germline CDR1 is WNHNN and CDR2 SYGVQD (reference sequence). This CDR3 comprises 12 residues. V was clipped by 5 bases and J by 12 bases, with 14 bases between them.

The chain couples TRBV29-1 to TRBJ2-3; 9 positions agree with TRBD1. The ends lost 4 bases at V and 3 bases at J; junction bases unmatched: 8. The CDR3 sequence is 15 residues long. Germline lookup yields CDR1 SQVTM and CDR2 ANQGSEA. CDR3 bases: TGCAGCGTTGTCCTCGGGACAGGGAGAACAGATACGCAGTATTTT. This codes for CSVVLGTGRTDTQYF.

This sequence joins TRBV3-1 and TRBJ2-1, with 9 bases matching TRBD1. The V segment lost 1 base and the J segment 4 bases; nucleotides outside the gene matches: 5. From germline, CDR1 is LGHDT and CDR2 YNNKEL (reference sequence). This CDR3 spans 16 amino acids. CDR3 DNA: TGTGCCAGCAGCCAAGGTACGGGACAGGGATACAATGAGCAGTTCTTC. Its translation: CASSQGTGQGYNEQFF.

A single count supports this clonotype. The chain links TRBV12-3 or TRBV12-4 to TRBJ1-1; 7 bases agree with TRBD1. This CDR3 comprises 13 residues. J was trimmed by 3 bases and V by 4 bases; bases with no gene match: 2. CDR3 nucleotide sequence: TGTGCCAGCAGTTGGCAGGGGGACACTGAAGCTTTCTTT. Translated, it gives CASSWQGDTEAFF.

The CDR3 DNA sequence: TGTGCCAGCAGCTTGTACCTCGGGGGAGAGGGCGCTGAAGCTTTCTTT. It is translated as CASSLYLGGEGAEAFF. J is TRBJ1-1 and V is TRBV7-6; tentatively, D is TRBD1 (5 bases). CDR3 size: 16 residues. V was shortened by 3 bases and J by 6 bases, with 20 bases between the two germline ends. CDR1 and CDR2 from the germline V gene are SGHVS and FNYEAQ.

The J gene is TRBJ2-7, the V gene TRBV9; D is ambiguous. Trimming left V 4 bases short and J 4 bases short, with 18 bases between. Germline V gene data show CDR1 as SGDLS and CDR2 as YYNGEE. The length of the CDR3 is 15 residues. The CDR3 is CASSRGGSTLYEQYF. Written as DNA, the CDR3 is TGTGCCAGCAGCCGCGGCGGCTCAACCTTATACGAGCAGTACTTC.

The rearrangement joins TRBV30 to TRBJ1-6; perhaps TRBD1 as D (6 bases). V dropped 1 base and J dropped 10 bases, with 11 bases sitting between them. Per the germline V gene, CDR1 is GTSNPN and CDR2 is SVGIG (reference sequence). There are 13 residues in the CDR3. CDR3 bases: TGTGCCTGGAGTGAACAGGGACCCTCACCCCTCCACTTT. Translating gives CAWSEQGPSPLHF.

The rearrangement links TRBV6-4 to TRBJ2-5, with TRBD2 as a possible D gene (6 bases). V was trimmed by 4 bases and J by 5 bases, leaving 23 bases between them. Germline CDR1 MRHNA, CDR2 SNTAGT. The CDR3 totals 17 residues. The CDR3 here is CASSAPRVSGVCETQYF. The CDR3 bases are TGTGCCAGCAGTGCCCCGAGGGTCTCGGGGGTGTGTGAGACCCAGTACTTC.

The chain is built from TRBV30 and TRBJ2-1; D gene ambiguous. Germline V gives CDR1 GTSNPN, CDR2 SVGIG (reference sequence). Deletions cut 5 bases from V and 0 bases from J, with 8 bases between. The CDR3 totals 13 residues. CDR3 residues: CAWGRSSYNEQFF. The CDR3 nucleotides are TGTGCCTGGGGTCGTAGCTCCTACAATGAGCAGTTCTTC.

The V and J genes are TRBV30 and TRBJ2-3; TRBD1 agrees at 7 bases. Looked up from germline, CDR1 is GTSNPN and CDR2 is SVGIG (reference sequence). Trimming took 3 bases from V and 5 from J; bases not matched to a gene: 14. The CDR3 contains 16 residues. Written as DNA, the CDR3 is TGTGCCTGGAGATTGAGAGGGGGCAAGAAAAAAGATACGCAGTATTTT. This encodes CAWRLRGGKKKDTQYF.

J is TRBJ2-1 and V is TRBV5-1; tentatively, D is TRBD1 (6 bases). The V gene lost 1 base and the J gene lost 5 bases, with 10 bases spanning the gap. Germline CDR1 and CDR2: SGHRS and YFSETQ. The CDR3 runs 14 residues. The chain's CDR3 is CASSLPAGDNEQFF. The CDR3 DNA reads TGCGCCAGCAGCTTGCCGGCAGGGGACAATGAGCAGTTCTTC.